This T cell receptor beta chain was found in a study of blood T cells in healthy people across ages. For the study at large: About one barcoded beta molecule was captured per two T cells (by template switching). Study observations and caveats: Compared with aged donors, long-lived donors showed fewer expanded clones, suggesting selection.

The CDR3 sequence is 13 residues long. V lost 2 bases to trimming and J lost 3 bases; unmatched junction nucleotides: 1. Germline CDR1 MDHEN, CDR2 SYDVKM. Primed by a sample-barcoded 5' primer and a J-beta primer mix, a second PCR proceeded for about 6 to 11 cycles. MiXCR was run by TCRdb on the 5' RACE reads, yielding one entry per CDR3 protein. The sample has hundreds of thousands of distinct CDR3 sequences, approximately 29% seen once. This clonotype was observed many times. The antigen remains undetermined. The sample was blood. The clonotype was recovered from a woman older than 75 in good health. The chain is built from TRBV28 and TRBJ2-7, with 7 positions matching TRBD1. CDR3 loop: CASSLQGVYEQYF. The CDR3 nucleotides are TGTGCCAGCAGTTTACAGGGGGTCTACGAGCAGTACTTC.